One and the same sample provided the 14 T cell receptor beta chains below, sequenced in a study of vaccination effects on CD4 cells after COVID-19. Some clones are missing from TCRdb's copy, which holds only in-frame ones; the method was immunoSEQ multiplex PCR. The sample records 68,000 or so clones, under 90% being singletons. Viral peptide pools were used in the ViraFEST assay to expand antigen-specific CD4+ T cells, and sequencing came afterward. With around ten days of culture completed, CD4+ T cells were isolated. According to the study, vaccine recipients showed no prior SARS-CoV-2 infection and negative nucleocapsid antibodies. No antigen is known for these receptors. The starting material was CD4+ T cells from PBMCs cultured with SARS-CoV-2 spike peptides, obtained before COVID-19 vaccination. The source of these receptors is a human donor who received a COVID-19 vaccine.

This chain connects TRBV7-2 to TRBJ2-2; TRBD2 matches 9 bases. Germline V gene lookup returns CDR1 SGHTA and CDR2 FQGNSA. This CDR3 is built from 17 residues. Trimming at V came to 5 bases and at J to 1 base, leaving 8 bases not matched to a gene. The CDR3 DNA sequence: TGTGCCAGCAGCCCGCAGGCGGGGGGGAAGAACACCGGGGAGCTGTTTTTT. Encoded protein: CASSPQAGGKNTGELFF.

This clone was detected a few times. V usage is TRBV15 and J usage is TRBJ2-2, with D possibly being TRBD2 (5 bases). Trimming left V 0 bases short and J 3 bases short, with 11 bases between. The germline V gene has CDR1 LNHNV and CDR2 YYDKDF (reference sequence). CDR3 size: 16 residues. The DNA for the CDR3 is TGTGCCACCAGCAGAGATCGGCGGGTAGACACCGGGGAGCTGTTTTTT. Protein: CATSRDRRVDTGELFF. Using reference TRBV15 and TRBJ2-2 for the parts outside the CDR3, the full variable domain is DAMVIQNPRYQVTQFGKPVTLSCSQTLNHNVMYWYQQKSSQAPKLLFHYYDKDFNNEADTPDNFQSRRPNTSFCFLDIRSPGLGDTAMYLCATSRDRRVDTGELFFGEGSRLTVL.

This CDR3 reads CASRTSAKNIQYF. CDR3 DNA: TGTGCCAGCCGCACCTCAGCCAAAAACATTCAGTACTTC. This chain connects TRBV2 to TRBJ2-4; D ambiguous. Per the germline V gene, CDR1 is SNHLY and CDR2 is FYNNEI. This CDR3 contains 13 residues. Trimming shortened V by 8 bases and J by 0 bases, and 8 bases separated the two germline ends.

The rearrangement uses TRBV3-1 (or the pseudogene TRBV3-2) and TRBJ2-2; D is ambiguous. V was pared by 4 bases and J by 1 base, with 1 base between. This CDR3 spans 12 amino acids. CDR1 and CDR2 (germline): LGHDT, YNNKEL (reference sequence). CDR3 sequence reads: CASSRNTGELFF. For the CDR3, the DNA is TGTGCCAGCAGCCGGAACACCGGGGAGCTGTTTTTT.

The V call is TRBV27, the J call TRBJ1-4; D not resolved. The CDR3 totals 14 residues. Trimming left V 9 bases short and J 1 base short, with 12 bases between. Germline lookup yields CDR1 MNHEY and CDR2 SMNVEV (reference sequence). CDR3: CARLTPGTNEKLFF. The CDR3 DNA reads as TGTGCCAGACTCACCCCGGGAACTAATGAAAAACTGTTTTTT.

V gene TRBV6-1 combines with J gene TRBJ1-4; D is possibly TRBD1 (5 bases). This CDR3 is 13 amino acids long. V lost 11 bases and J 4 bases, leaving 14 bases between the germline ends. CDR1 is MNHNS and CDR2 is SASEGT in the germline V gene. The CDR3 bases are TGTGCCGCGAGGGGAGGGGATAATGAAAAACTGTTTTTT. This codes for CAARGGDNEKLFF.

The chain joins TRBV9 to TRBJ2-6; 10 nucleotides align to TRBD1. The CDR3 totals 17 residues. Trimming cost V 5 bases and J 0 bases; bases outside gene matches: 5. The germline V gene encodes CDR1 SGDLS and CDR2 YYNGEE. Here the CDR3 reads CASSSGTGVSGANVLTF. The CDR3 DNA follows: TGTGCCAGCAGTTCCGGGACAGGGGTCTCTGGGGCCAACGTCCTGACTTTC. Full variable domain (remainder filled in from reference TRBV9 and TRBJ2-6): DSGVTQTPKHLITATGQRVTLRCSPRSGDLSVYWYQQSLDQGLQFLIQYYNGEERAKGNILERFSAQQFPDLHSELNLSSLELGDSALYFCASSSGTGVSGANVLTFGAGSRLTVL.

In nucleotides, the CDR3 is TGTGCCAGCAGTCAAGGCACTGAAGCTTTCTTT. As protein: CASSQGTEAFF. The rearrangement links TRBV6-2 or TRBV6-3 to TRBJ1-1; D unclear. CDR1 and CDR2 (germline): MNHEY, SVGEGT. The CDR3 length is 11 residues. Trimming left V 5 bases short and J 4 bases short, with 5 bases between.

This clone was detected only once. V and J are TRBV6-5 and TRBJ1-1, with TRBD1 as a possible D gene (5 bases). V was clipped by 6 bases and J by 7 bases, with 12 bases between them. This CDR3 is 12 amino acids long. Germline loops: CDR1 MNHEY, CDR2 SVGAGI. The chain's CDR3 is CASRPGTHEAFF. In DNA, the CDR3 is TGTGCCAGCAGACCGGGGACTCATGAAGCTTTCTTT.

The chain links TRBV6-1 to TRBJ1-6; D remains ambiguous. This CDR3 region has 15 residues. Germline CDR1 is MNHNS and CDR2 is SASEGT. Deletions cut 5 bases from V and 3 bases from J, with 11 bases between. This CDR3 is CASSLDGGYNSPLHF. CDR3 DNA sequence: TGTGCCAGCAGTTTGGACGGTGGCTATAATTCACCCCTCCACTTT.

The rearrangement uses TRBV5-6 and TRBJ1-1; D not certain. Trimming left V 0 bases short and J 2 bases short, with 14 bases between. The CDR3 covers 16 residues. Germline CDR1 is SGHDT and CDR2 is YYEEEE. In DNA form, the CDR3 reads TGTGCCAGCAGCTTGGGAGAGTTAACAATAAACACTGAAGCTTTCTTT. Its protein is CASSLGELTINTEAFF. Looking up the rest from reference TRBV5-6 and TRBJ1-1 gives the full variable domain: DAGVTQSPTHLIKTRGQQVTLRCSPKSGHDTVSWYQQALGQGPQFIFQYYEEEERQRGNFPDRFSGHQFPNYSSELNVNALLLGDSALYLCASSLGELTINTEAFFGQGTRLTVV.

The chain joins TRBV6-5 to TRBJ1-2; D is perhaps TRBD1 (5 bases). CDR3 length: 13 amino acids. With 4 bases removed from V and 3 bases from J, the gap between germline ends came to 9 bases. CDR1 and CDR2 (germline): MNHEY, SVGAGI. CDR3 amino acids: CASSSGPHYGYTF. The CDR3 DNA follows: TGTGCCAGCAGTTCGGGACCCCACTATGGCTACACCTTC.

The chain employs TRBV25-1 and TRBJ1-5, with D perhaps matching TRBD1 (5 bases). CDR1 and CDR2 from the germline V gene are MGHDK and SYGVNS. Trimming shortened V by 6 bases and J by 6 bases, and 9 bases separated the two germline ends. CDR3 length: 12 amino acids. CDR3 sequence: CASRGVGQPQHF. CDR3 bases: TGTGCCAGCAGGGGGGTCGGTCAGCCCCAGCATTTT.

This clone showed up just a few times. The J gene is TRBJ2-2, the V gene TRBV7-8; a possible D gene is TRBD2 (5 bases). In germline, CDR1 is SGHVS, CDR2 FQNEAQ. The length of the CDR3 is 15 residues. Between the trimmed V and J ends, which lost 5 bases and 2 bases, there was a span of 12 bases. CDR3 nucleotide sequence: TGTGCCAGCAGCCCCCAGGAGGCTAACACCGGGGAGCTGTTTTTT. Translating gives CASSPQEANTGELFF. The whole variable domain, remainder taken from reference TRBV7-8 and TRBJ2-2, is GAGVSQSPRYKVAKRGQDVALRCDPISGHVSLFWYQQALGQGPEFLTYFQNEAQLDKSGLPSDRFFAERPEGSVSTLKIQRTQQEDSAVYLCASSPQEANTGELFFGEGSRLTVL.